Listed here is a single T cell receptor beta chain. Its antigen is not identified. V dropped 5 bases and J dropped 8 bases, with 13 bases sitting between them. The CDR3 length is 13 residues. Germline CDR1 is MDHEN and CDR2 is SYDVKM. The data are from a study of shared clonotypes between healthy human individuals. General study results and limits: Shared clonotypes across all four donors exceeded non-shared ones in generation probability. Among donors, sharing of clonotypes was expected to be affected by sequencing depth. Around 5% of naive CD4 clonotypes were common to several donors.

The study ran the assay at deep level. Only in-frame clones appear in the TCRdb table, and some are missing; sequencing was by immunoSEQ multiplex PCR. The sample carries some 660,000 clones, about three quarters recorded once. The clonotype originates from a woman aged 25 to 39 in good health. The specimen was memory CD4+ T cells sorted from blood. As to subset: CD45RA-negative fraction. The chain recombines TRBV28 with TRBJ2-1, with D possibly being TRBD1 or TRBD2 (5 bases each). The DNA of the CDR3 is TGTGCCAGCAGTGGGACGGTGCGGCATGAGCAGTTCTTC. Amino acid sequence: CASSGTVRHEQFF. Full variable domain (rest looked up from reference TRBV28 and TRBJ2-1): DVKVTQSSRYLVKRTGEKVFLECVQDMDHENMFWYRQDPGLGLRLIYFSYDVKMKEKGDIPEGYSVSREKKERFSLILESASTNQTSMYLCASSGTVRHEQFFGPGTRLTVL.